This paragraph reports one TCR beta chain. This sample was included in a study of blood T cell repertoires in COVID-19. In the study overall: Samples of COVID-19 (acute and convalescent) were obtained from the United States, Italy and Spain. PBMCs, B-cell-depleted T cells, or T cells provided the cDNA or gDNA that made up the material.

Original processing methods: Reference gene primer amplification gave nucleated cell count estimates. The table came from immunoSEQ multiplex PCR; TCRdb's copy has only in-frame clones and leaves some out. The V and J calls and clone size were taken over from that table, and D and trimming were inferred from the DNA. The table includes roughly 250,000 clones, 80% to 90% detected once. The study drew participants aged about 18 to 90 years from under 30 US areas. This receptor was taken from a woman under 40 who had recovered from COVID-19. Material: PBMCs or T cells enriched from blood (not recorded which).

CDR3 nucleotide sequence: TGTGCCAGCAGCTCACCAAGGACAACAATGAACACTGAAGCTTTCTTT. It codes for CASSSPRTTMNTEAFF. V and J are TRBV3-1 (or the pseudogene TRBV3-2) and TRBJ1-1; perhaps TRBD1 as D (5 bases). V lost 5 bases to trimming and J lost 0 bases, with 16 bases between them. The CDR3 loop spans 16 amino acids. CDR1 is LGHDT and CDR2 is YNNKEL in the germline V gene (reference sequence).